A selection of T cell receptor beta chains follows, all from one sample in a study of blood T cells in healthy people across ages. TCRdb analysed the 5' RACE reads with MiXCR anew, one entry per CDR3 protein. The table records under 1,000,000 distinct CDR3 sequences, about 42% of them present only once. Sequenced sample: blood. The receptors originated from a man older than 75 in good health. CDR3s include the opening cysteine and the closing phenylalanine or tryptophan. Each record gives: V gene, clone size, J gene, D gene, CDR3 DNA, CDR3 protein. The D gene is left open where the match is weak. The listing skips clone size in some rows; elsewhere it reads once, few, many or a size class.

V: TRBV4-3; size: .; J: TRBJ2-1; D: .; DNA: TGCGCCAGCAGCCAAGAATTGTCTACTAATGAGCAGTTCTTC; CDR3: CASSQELSTNEQFF
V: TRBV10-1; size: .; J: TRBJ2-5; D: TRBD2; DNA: TGCGCCAGCAGTGCACTAGCGGGAGAGGGTGAGCAGTACTTC; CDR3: CASSALAGEGEQYF
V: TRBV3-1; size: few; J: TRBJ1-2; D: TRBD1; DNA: TGTGCCAGCAGCCAAGGTTCCGGGACAGCAAAATATGGCTACACCTTC; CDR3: CASSQGSGTAKYGYTF
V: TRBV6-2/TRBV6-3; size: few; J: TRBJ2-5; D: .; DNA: TGTGCCAGCACTCCCCTAGGAACGATGGGGCGGGAGACCCAGTACTTC; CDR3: CASTPLGTMGRETQYF
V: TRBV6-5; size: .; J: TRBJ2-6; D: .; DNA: TGTGCCAGCAGTCACCGGACCTCTGGGGCCAACGTCCTGACTTTC; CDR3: CASSHRTSGANVLTF
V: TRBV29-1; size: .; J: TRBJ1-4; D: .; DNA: TGCAGCGTTGAAGGCTTGAATGAAAAACTGTTTTTT; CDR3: CSVEGLNEKLFF
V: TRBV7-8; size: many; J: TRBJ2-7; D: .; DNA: TGTGCCAGCAGCAGGGAGGACTATCCTCGCGAGCAGTACTTC; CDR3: CASSREDYPREQYF
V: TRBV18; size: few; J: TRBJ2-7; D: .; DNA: TGTGCCAGCTCTATAACCGACCTCCTCTACGAGCAGTACTTC; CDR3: CASSITDLLYEQYF
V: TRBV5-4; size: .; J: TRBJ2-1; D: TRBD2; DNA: TGTGCCAGCAGCCCCGTCTCGGGAGGGGAGAATGAGCAGTTCTTC; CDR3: CASSPVSGGENEQFF
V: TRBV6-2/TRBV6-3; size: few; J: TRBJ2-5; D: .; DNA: TGTGCCAGCAGCCACGGACACTCCGTGACAGAGACCCAGTACTTC; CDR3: CASSHGHSVTETQYF
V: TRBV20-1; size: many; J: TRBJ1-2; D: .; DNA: TGCAGTGCTAGAGATCCGAGAGGATTCTATGGCTACACCTTC; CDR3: CSARDPRGFYGYTF
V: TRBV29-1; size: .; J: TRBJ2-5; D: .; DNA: TGCAGCGTTGAATGGGGGGCGGCCCAAGAGACCCAGTACTTC; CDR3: CSVEWGAAQETQYF
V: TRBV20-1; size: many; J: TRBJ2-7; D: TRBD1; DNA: TGCAGTGCTAGAGTCCAGGGGGACCGCGAGCAGTACTTC; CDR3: CSARVQGDREQYF
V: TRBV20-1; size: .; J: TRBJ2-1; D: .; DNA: TGCAGTGCTAGTTCCTACTACAATGAGCAGTTCTTC; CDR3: CSASSYYNEQFF
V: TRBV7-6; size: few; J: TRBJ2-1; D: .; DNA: TGTGCCAGCAGCTTAGCTGGAGGAGGAGCCAATGAGCAGTTCTTC; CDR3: CASSLAGGGANEQFF
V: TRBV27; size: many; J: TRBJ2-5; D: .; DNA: TGTGCCAGCAGTGTATCGAGGGGCTTTGAGACCCAGTACTTC; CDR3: CASSVSRGFETQYF
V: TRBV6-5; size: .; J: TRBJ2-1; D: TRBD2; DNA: TGTGCCAGCAGTACGCGGACTAGCGGGAGGAATAATGAGCAGTTCTTC; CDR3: CASSTRTSGRNNEQFF
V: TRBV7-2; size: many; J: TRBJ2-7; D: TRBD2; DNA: TGTGCCAGCAGCCCGAGAAGCGGGAGTAACTACGAGCAGTACTTC; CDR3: CASSPRSGSNYEQYF